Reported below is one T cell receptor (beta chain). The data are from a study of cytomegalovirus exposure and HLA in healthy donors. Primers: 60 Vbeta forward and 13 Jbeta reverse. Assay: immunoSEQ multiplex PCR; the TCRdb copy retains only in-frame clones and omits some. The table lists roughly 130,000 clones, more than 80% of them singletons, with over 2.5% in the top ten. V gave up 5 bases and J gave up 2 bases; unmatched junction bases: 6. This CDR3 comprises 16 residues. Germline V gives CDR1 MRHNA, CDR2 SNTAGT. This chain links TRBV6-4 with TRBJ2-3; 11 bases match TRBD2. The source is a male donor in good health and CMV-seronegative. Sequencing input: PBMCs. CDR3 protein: CASSPSTSGNTDTQYF. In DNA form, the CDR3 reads TGTGCCAGCAGTCCATCGACTAGCGGGAACACAGATACGCAGTATTTT.